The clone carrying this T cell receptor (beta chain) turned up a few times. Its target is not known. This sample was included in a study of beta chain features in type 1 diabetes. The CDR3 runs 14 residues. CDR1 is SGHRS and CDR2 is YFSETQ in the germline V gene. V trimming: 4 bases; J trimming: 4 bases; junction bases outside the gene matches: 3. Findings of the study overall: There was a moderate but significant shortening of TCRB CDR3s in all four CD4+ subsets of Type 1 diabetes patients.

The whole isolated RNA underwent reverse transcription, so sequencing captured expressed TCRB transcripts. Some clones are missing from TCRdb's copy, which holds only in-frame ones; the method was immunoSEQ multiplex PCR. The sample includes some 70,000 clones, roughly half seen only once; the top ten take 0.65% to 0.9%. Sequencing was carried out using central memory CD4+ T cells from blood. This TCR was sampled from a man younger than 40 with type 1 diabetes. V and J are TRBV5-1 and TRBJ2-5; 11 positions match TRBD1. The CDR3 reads CASSPGQGVETQYF. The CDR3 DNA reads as TGCGCCAGCAGCCCGGGACAGGGGGTAGAGACCCAGTACTTC.